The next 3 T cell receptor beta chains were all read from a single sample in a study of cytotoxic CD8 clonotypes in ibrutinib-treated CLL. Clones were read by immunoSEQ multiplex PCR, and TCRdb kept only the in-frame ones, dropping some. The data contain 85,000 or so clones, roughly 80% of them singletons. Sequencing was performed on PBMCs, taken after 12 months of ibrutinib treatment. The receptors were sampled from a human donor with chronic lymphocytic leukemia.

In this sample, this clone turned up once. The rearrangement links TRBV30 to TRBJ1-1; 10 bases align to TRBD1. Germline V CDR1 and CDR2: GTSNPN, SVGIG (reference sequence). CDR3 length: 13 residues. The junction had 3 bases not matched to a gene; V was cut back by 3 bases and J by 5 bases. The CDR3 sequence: CAWRDRGWTEAFF. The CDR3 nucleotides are TGTGCCTGGAGGGACAGGGGGTGGACTGAAGCTTTCTTT.

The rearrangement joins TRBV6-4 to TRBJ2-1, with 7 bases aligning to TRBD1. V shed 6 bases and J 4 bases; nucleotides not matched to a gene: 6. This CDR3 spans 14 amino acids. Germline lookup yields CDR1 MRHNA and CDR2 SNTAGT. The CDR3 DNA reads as TGTGCCAGCAGACCTGGGACAGAATACAATGAGCAGTTCTTC. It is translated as CASRPGTEYNEQFF.

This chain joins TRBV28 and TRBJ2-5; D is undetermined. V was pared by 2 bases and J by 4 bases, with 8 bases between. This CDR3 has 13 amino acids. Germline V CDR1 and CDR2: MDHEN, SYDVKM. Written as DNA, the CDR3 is TGTGCCAGCAGTTTAGTCGGCGGAGAGACCCAGTACTTC. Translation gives CASSLVGGETQYF.